These T cell receptor beta chains were read from a single sample in a study of CD8 T cells in ankylosing spondylitis. MiXCR was run by TCRdb on the 5' RACE reads, yielding one entry per CDR3 protein. The table shows hundreds of thousands of distinct CDR3 sequences, with 10% to 15% occurring only once. What was sequenced was blood, either unsorted or a sorted T cell fraction (not recorded which). The receptors come from a male donor with ankylosing spondylitis. The CDR3 runs from the conserved cysteine through the conserved F or W. A D gene is named only where the DNA matches it firmly. Clone size appears in some rows only: once, few, many, or a class for an expanded clone.

d_call j_call v_call clone_size cdr3_aa cdr3_nt
- TRBJ1-1 TRBV10-2 few CASSEILWLGEAFF TGCGCCAGCAGTGAAATCCTTTGGTTAGGGGAAGCTTTCTTT
- TRBJ2-1 TRBV12-3/TRBV12-4 many CASSLNPAGGMYEQFF TGTGCCAGCAGTCTCAACCCCGCCGGGGGTATGTATGAGCAGTTCTTC
TRBD1 TRBJ2-2 TRBV7-9 - CASSPRGQGATGELFF TGTGCCAGCAGCCCAAGAGGACAGGGGGCAACCGGGGAGCTGTTTTTT
- TRBJ2-7 TRBV3-1 many CASSQGLYEQYF TGTGCCAGCAGCCAGGGTCTCTACGAGCAGTACTTC
- TRBJ2-1 TRBV20-1 few CSARLSGRPQFF TGCAGTGCTAGACTAAGCGGGCGACCCCAGTTCTTC
- TRBJ2-1 TRBV20-1 few CSARDPFHNEQFF TGCAGTGCTAGAGACCCGTTCCACAATGAGCAGTTCTTC
- TRBJ1-1 TRBV20-1 - CSAKSDSPKTEAFF TGCAGTGCCAAATCGGACAGTCCTAAGACTGAAGCTTTCTTT
- TRBJ1-1 TRBV4-3 - CASSQLITGYTEAFF TGCGCCAGCAGCCAACTTATTACAGGGTACACTGAAGCTTTCTTT
- TRBJ1-2 TRBV15 few CATSRDYGGHGYTF TGTGCCACCAGCAGAGATTACGGGGGCCATGGCTACACCTTC
TRBD1 TRBJ2-7 TRBV20-1 few CSARDRDAYEQYF TGCAGTGCGAGGGACAGGGATGCCTACGAGCAGTACTTC
- TRBJ2-7 TRBV4-3 - CASSQELFSYEQYF TGCGCCAGCAGCCAAGAACTATTCAGCTACGAGCAGTACTTC
- TRBJ2-2 TRBV11-3 few CASSFDPTGELFF TGTGCCAGCAGCTTTGACCCCACCGGGGAGCTGTTTTTT
TRBD1 TRBJ2-1 TRBV20-1 few CSALGQVEQFF TGCAGTGCTCTCGGACAGGTTGAGCAGTTCTTC
- TRBJ2-2 TRBV9 few CASSVDPRGGELFF TGTGCCAGCAGCGTAGATCCCAGGGGCGGGGAGCTGTTTTTT
- TRBJ2-1 TRBV20-1 - CSAIGYSYNEQFF TGCAGTGCGATCGGTTATTCCTACAATGAGCAGTTCTTC
TRBD2 TRBJ2-1 TRBV27 - CASSSGTSGRLYEQFF TGTGCCAGCAGTTCAGGGACTAGCGGGAGGTTGTATGAGCAGTTCTTC
TRBD1 TRBJ1-2 TRBV4-1 - CASSQTTGGLGYTF TGCGCCAGCAGCCAAACGACAGGGGGCCTTGGCTACACCTTC
- TRBJ1-5 TRBV4-3 few CASSQGAGKGQPQHF TGCGCCAGCAGCCAGGGGGCGGGCAAAGGTCAGCCCCAGCATTTT
- TRBJ2-7 TRBV7-2 many CASSPGLLYEQYF TGTGCCAGCAGCCCGGGACTGCTCTACGAGCAGTACTTC
TRBD2 TRBJ2-1 TRBV28 few CASSILSGSRYNEQFF TGTGCCAGCAGTATACTAAGCGGGAGTAGGTACAATGAGCAGTTCTTC
TRBD1 TRBJ1-1 TRBV12-3/TRBV12-4 many CASTTGETEAFF TGTGCCAGCACGACAGGGGAGACTGAAGCTTTCTTT
- TRBJ1-1 TRBV12-3/TRBV12-4 many CASSLWDGNTEAFF TGTGCCAGCAGCCTATGGGACGGGAACACTGAAGCTTTCTTT
TRBD1 TRBJ1-1 TRBV5-1 - CASSLGGDRRAFF TGCGCCAGCAGCTTGGGAGGGGACAGAAGGGCTTTCTTT
- TRBJ2-5 TRBV25-1 - CASSEWKGGETQYF TGTGCCAGCAGTGAATGGAAGGGTGGAGAGACCCAGTACTTC
- TRBJ1-6 TRBV20-1 few CSAGPGTYNSPLHF TGCAGTGCTGGCCCCGGGACTTATAATTCACCCCTCCACTTT
- TRBJ2-1 TRBV27 few CASSGGAQGVYNEQFF TGTGCCAGCAGTGGGGGGGCCCAAGGTGTTTACAATGAGCAGTTCTTC
TRBD2 TRBJ2-7 TRBV6-2/TRBV6-3 few CASSGSGTSIYEQYF TGTGCCAGCAGTGGCTCCGGGACTAGCATCTACGAGCAGTACTTC
- TRBJ2-7 TRBV6-5 few CASSYSLLRYEQYF TGTGCCAGCAGTTACTCTCTGTTACGTTACGAGCAGTACTTC
TRBD2 TRBJ2-3 TRBV4-1 - CASSQDYLAGSTDTQYF TGCGCCAGCAGCCAAGATTACCTAGCGGGATCGACAGATACGCAGTATTTT
- TRBJ1-4 TRBV6-5 few CASSFRLRGGLIGEKLFF TGTGCCAGCAGTTTCCGACTTCGGGGAGGTTTGATAGGTGAAAAACTGTTTTTT
TRBD1 TRBJ2-7 TRBV12-3/TRBV12-4 few CASSFGRQGIEQYF TGTGCCAGCAGTTTCGGTCGACAGGGGATCGAGCAGTACTTC
- TRBJ2-5 TRBV20-1 - CSARDPALYQETQYF TGCAGTGCTAGAGACCCAGCGCTGTACCAAGAGACCCAGTACTTC
- TRBJ1-2 TRBV20-1 many CSAPLTNYGYTF TGCAGTGCTCCTCTGACGAACTATGGCTACACCTTC
- TRBJ1-2 TRBV5-1 - CASSLATQMGYGYTF TGCGCCAGCAGCTTGGCTACCCAAATGGGGTATGGCTACACCTTC
- TRBJ2-7 TRBV7-2 few CASSVVGRDYEQYF TGTGCCAGCAGCGTTGTGGGACGGGACTACGAGCAGTACTTC
- TRBJ2-3 TRBV29-1 many CSVEQGPSTDTQYF TGCAGCGTTGAACAGGGCCCTAGCACAGATACGCAGTATTTT
TRBD1 TRBJ2-7 TRBV6-2/TRBV6-3 - CASGTAHYEQYF TGTGCCAGCGGGACAGCCCACTACGAGCAGTACTTC
- TRBJ1-2 TRBV9 few CASSVDRYGYTF TGTGCCAGCAGCGTAGACAGATATGGCTACACCTTC
TRBD2 TRBJ2-1 TRBV18 - CASSRDYEEQFF TGTGCCAGCTCACGGGACTACGAGGAGCAGTTCTTC
- TRBJ2-3 TRBV7-2 many CASSLGRPGAADTQYF TGTGCCAGCAGCTTAGGGCGCCCTGGGGCGGCAGATACGCAGTATTTT
- TRBJ2-7 TRBV7-2 few CASSLRGYYEQYF TGTGCCAGCAGCTTACGCGGATACTACGAGCAGTACTTC
TRBD1 TRBJ2-1 TRBV5-1 - CASSPQGDYVGEQFF TGCGCCAGCAGCCCGCAGGGGGATTATGTCGGGGAGCAGTTCTTC